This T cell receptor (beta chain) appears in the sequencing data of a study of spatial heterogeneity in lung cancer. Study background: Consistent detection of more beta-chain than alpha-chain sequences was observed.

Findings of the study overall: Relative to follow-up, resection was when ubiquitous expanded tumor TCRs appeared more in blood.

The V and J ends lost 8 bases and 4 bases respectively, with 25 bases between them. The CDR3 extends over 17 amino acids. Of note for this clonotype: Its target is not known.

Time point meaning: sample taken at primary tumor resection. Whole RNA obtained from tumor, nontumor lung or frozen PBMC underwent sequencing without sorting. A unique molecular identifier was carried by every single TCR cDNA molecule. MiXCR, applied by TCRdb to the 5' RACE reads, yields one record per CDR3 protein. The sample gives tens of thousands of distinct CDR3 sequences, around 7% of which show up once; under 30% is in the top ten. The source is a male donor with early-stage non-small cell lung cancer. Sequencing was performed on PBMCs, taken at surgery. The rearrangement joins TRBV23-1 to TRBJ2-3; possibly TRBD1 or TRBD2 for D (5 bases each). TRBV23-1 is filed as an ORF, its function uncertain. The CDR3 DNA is TGCGCCAGCTTCCCGGTCCCAACTAGGGGTATCTCAGATACGCAGTATTTT. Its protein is CASFPVPTRGISDTQYF.